The entry below gives a single TCR beta chain sequence along with its context. The germline V gene has CDR1 LGHNA and CDR2 YNFKEQ. The CDR3 runs 13 residues. V lost 4 bases to trimming and J lost 7 bases, with 14 bases between them. This record belongs to a study of cytomegalovirus exposure and HLA in healthy donors. 60 Vbeta and 13 Jbeta primers were used in PCR. The table came from immunoSEQ multiplex PCR; TCRdb's copy has only in-frame clones and leaves some out. The sample lists some 120,000 clones, 70% to 85% occurring once. The receptor comes from a man aged 18 to 29 in good health and CMV-seronegative. The chain carries TRBV4-2 and TRBJ2-7; the D gene is possibly TRBD2 (6 bases). The sequencing input was PBMCs. The DNA for the CDR3 is TGTGCCAGCAGCCTAGGACGGGGGAGGGAGCAGTACTTC. As protein: CASSLGRGREQYF.